Presented here are 24 T cell receptor beta chains from one specimen sequenced in a study of cytomegalovirus exposure and HLA in healthy donors. The PCR ran on 60 Vbeta and 13 Jbeta primers. The table came from immunoSEQ multiplex PCR; TCRdb's copy has only in-frame clones and leaves some out. The sample records 150,000 to 200,000 clones, about 80% being singletons. The material sequenced was PBMCs. The receptors shown here come from a woman aged 50 to 60 in good health and CMV-seronegative.

This clone appeared a single time. V usage is TRBV18 and J usage is TRBJ2-4; 7 positions agree with TRBD1. V was pared by 4 bases and J by 1 base, with 4 bases of the junction left unmatched. CDR3 length equals 15 residues. CDR1 and CDR2 (germline): KGHSH, LQKENI. CDR3 amino acids: CASSQLQGAKNIQYF. The CDR3 coding sequence is TGTGCCAGCTCACAACTACAGGGGGCCAAAAACATTCAGTACTTC.

The CDR3 spells CASSGPGSKAQETQYF. CDR3 bases: TGTGCCAGCAGTGGGCCCGGGAGCAAGGCTCAAGAGACCCAGTACTTC. The chain carries TRBV28 and TRBJ2-5, with D perhaps matching TRBD2 (6 bases). The length of the CDR3 is 16 residues. The germline gives CDR1 MDHEN, CDR2 SYDVKM. Trimming shortened V by 5 bases and J by 2 bases, and 18 bases separated the two germline ends.

The sample holds one count of this clone. This chain uses TRBV2 with TRBJ1-4; D is uncertain. Germline CDR1 reads SNHLY; CDR2 reads FYNNEI. The V end lost 6 bases, the J end lost 8 bases, and 19 bases lay between the germline ends. This CDR3 contains 15 residues. CDR3 in amino acids: CASSPRPFFGEKLFF. In nucleotides, the CDR3 is TGTGCCAGCAGCCCAAGACCGTTCTTCGGGGAAAAACTGTTTTTT.

This clone showed up just once. The J gene is TRBJ2-2, the V gene TRBV10-3; TRBD1 agrees at 7 bases. V was clipped by 7 bases and J by 0 bases; unmatched bases: 11. Germline V CDR1 and CDR2: ENHRY, SYGVKD. This CDR3 has 17 amino acids. The CDR3, as DNA: TGTGCCATCACCCCGGCCGCCGGGACAGCGAACACCGGGGAGCTGTTTTTT. Its translation is CAITPAAGTANTGELFF.

The CDR3 region is CATSSSWTGTGNTIYF. The CDR3 nucleotides are TGTGCCACCAGCAGCTCCTGGACAGGGACTGGAAACACCATATATTTT. The rearrangement joins TRBV15 to TRBJ1-3, with TRBD1 matching over 8 bases. V gave up 3 bases and J gave up 2 bases; unmatched junction bases: 6. The CDR3 has 16 amino acids. CDR1 LNHNV and CDR2 YYDKDF come from the germline V gene (reference sequence).

Written as DNA, the CDR3 is TGTGCCACCAGCATCCAGGGGGCAATCTATGGCTACACCTTC. The encoded protein is CATSIQGAIYGYTF. The V gene is TRBV15, the J gene TRBJ1-2; 8 nucleotides align to TRBD1. The junction had 5 bases not matched to a gene; V was cut back by 4 bases and J by 4 bases. The CDR3 length is 14 residues. CDR1 is LNHNV, CDR2 YYDKDF, per germline (reference sequence). Full variable domain (remainder filled in from reference TRBV15 and TRBJ1-2): DAMVIQNPRYQVTQFGKPVTLSCSQTLNHNVMYWYQQKSSQAPKLLFHYYDKDFNNEADTPDNFQSRRPNTSFCFLDIRSPGLGDTAMYLCATSIQGAIYGYTFGSGTRLTVV.

This clone was seen a single time. Germline and junction disagree at one end, which may indicate a read error. This chain joins TRBV5-6 and TRBJ2-7; weak D call: TRBD1 (6 bases). The CDR3 is made up of 13 amino acids. Germline-derived CDR1 and CDR2 are SGHDT and YYEEEE. The CDR3 here is CASTLGAAYEQYF. CDR3 nucleotides: TGTGCCAGCACCTTGGGGGCTGCCTACGAGCAGTACTTC.

Comments on this clone: The junction differs from germline at one of its ends, possibly a read error. The chain employs TRBV5-1 and TRBJ2-7; 11 bases map to TRBD2. CDR1 and CDR2 (germline): SGHRS, YFSETQ. There are 15 residues in the CDR3. CDR3 residues: CASSWGTSGSYKQYF. Written as DNA, the CDR3 is TGCGCCAGCAGCTGGGGGACTAGCGGTTCCTACAAGCAGTACTTC.

In this sample, this clone turned up a few times. This chain uses TRBV2 with TRBJ2-3; TRBD2 aligns across 11 bases. J gave up 6 bases and V 7 bases, and 9 bases lay outside the gene matches. The CDR3 loop spans 15 amino acids. Germline V gives CDR1 SNHLY, CDR2 FYNNEI. CDR3 in DNA: TGTGCCAGCAAACGGATAGCGGGAGGGTCTGATACGCAGTATTTT. It specifies CASKRIAGGSDTQYF.

V and J are TRBV5-1 and TRBJ1-1; D call uncertain. The CDR3 consists of 15 residues. V was pared by 4 bases and J by 2 bases, with 15 bases between. CDR1 is SGHRS and CDR2 is YFSETQ in the germline V gene. CDR3 sequence (DNA): TGCGCCAGCAGCCTTGGCGGGTGGGATAACACTGAAGCTTTCTTT. Translated: CASSLGGWDNTEAFF. Together with reference TRBV5-1 and TRBJ1-1, the CDR3 gives the full variable domain: KAGVTQTPRYLIKTRGQQVTLSCSPISGHRSVSWYQQTPGQGLQFLFEYFSETQRNKGNFPGRFSGRQFSNSRSEMNVSTLELGDSALYLCASSLGGWDNTEAFFGQGTRLTVV.

CDR3 amino acids: CASSLDPGANVLTF. CDR3 sequence (DNA): TGCGCCAGCAGCTTGGATCCGGGGGCCAACGTCCTGACTTTC. The chain uses TRBV5-1 and TRBJ2-6; D remains ambiguous. V was pared by 0 bases and J by 4 bases, with 5 bases between. The CDR3 spans 14 residues. Germline loops: CDR1 SGHRS, CDR2 YFSETQ.

The sample holds a few counts of this clone. The chain uses TRBV7-9 and TRBJ1-2; 8 positions match TRBD1. After removal of 3 bases from V and 8 bases from J, the junction contained 2 bases not matched to a gene. Germline loops: CDR1 SEHNR, CDR2 FQNEAQ (reference sequence). The CDR3 loop spans 12 amino acids. The CDR3 reads CASSLTGVGYTF. The CDR3 DNA follows: TGTGCCAGCAGCTTGACAGGGGTCGGCTACACCTTC.

The CDR3 DNA is TGTGCCAGCAGCCCCACCCCCTACAGGGGGCTCCACCAAGAGACCCAGTACTTC. Protein product: CASSPTPYRGLHQETQYF. This chain connects TRBV28 to TRBJ2-5; 9 bases match TRBD1. This CDR3 region has 18 residues. V lost 6 bases to trimming and J lost 0 bases; unmatched junction nucleotides: 14. The germline V gene encodes CDR1 MDHEN and CDR2 SYDVKM.

V gene TRBV5-6 combines with J gene TRBJ2-7; 13 bases map to TRBD2. The ends lost 4 bases at V and 8 bases at J; junction bases unmatched: 15. Germline V gives CDR1 SGHDT, CDR2 YYEEEE. The CDR3 spans 17 residues. The CDR3 spells CASSTRTSGSSPGKQYF. CDR3 DNA: TGTGCCAGCAGCACTCGGACTAGCGGGAGCAGTCCCGGTAAGCAGTACTTC.

This clone is a singleton in its sample. The CDR3 loop is CASSFRVDSYEQYF. The CDR3 DNA reads TGCGCCAGCAGCTTTCGGGTTGACAGCTACGAGCAGTACTTC. The chain has TRBV5-1 and TRBJ2-7; D perhaps matches TRBD1 (5 bases). This CDR3 spans 14 amino acids. CDR1 and CDR2 (germline): SGHRS, YFSETQ. Trimming shortened V by 2 bases and J by 3 bases, and 12 bases separated the two germline ends.

The chain is built from TRBV27 and TRBJ1-3; D is possibly TRBD1 (5 bases). The V end lost 8 bases, the J end lost 2 bases, and 19 bases lay between the germline ends. This CDR3 is 16 amino acids long. The V gene's germline CDR1 is MNHEY and CDR2 SMNVEV (reference sequence). CDR3 nucleotides: TGTGCCAGCCAAGAAAATCCAGGACATCCTGGAAACACCATATATTTT. Amino acid sequence: CASQENPGHPGNTIYF.

The J gene is TRBJ2-2, the V gene TRBV7-8, with a weak D call TRBD1 (5 bases). The CDR3 has 16 residues. The germline V gene has CDR1 SGHVS and CDR2 FQNEAQ. The ends were cut back, 2 bases at V and 1 base at J, with 11 bases in the middle. The CDR3 here is CASSLFRRENTGELFF. In nucleotides, the CDR3 is TGTGCCAGCAGCTTATTCCGCAGGGAGAACACCGGGGAGCTGTTTTTT.

The chain recombines TRBV14 with TRBJ2-5; 7 nucleotides match TRBD1. Per the germline V gene, CDR1 is SGHDN and CDR2 is FVKESK. J gave up 5 bases and V 2 bases, and 17 bases lay outside the gene matches. The CDR3 extends over 18 amino acids. Here the CDR3 reads CASSQRQGERPDPETQYF. The CDR3, as DNA: TGTGCCAGCAGCCAAAGACAGGGTGAACGACCGGATCCGGAGACCCAGTACTTC.

Note on this clone: A read error may produce the germline difference seen at one junction end. Other nucleotide sequences from this sample produce the same CDR3. The CDR3 loop is CASSAGLQNTGELFF. In nucleotides, the CDR3 is TGTGCCAGTAGTGCGGGACTCCAGAACACCGGGGAGCTATTTTTT. The chain combines TRBV19 with TRBJ2-2, with D possibly matching TRBD2 (6 bases). CDR3 length: 15 residues. Germline V lookup: CDR1 LNHDA, CDR2 SQIVND (reference sequence).

Details on this clone: A junction end diverges from the germline sequence, so it may reflect a read error. V is TRBV7-9 and J is TRBJ1-1, with unresolved D. This CDR3 has 14 amino acids. CDR1 is SEHNR, CDR2 FQNEAQ, per germline (reference sequence). CDR3 loop: CASGFGGMNTEAFF. CDR3 DNA sequence: TGTGCCAGCGGCTTTGGAGGGATGAACACTGAAGCTTTCTTT.

This rearrangement joins TRBV6-1 to TRBJ1-1; 7 bases are a match to TRBD1. With 6 bases clipped from V and 3 bases from J, the junction kept 4 bases outside the gene matches. The CDR3 covers 13 residues. The germline V gene has CDR1 MNHNS and CDR2 SASEGT. This chain's CDR3 is CASSATGYTEAFF. Here the CDR3 DNA reads TGTGCCAGCAGCGCGACAGGGTACACTGAAGCTTTCTTT.

The J gene is TRBJ2-5, the V gene TRBV4-1; 9 bases fit TRBD1. Germline assignment: CDR1 MGHRA and CDR2 YSYEKL. The V gene end was trimmed by 5 bases and the J gene end by 4 bases; junction bases not matched to a gene: 8. The CDR3 is made up of 15 amino acids. As DNA, the CDR3 is TGCGCCAGCAGCGCGCCGGGACAGGGAGGAGAGACCCAGTACTTC. Its translation: CASSAPGQGGETQYF.

This clone showed up just a few times. This sequence joins TRBV28 and TRBJ1-2; D not certain. Germline CDR1 is MDHEN and CDR2 is SYDVKM. Between the trimmed V and J ends, which lost 3 bases and 8 bases, there was a span of 10 bases. This CDR3 spans 12 amino acids. CDR3 sequence (DNA): TGTGCCAGCAGTTTTGGGAGGGTCGGCTACACCTTC. Its protein is CASSFGRVGYTF.

The chain carries TRBV7-3 and TRBJ2-3; 11 bases align to TRBD2. Germline assignment: CDR1 SGHTA and CDR2 FQGTGA. Germline trimming cut 5 bases from V and 0 bases from J; bases unmatched to any gene: 4. The CDR3 length is 16 residues. The CDR3 DNA reads as TGTGCCAGCAGCGCCGGGACTAGCGGAAGCACAGATACGCAGTATTTT. This translates into CASSAGTSGSTDTQYF.